This T cell receptor beta chain comes out of a study of human T cells and chemical hapten exposure. Study-level information: Across the whole study, which lasted around 26 weeks, patients were given diphenylcyclopropenone on the scalp once a week. The study's findings and limits: TCRs whose frequency exceeded 1 in 1000 remained the same following DPC sensitization.

This clonotype was recorded at least ten times. Its antigen is not known. V dropped 2 bases and J dropped 3; count of bases not matched to a gene: 2. From germline, CDR1 is MNHEY and CDR2 SVGEGT. CDR3 length: 14 amino acids. Individual cDNA molecules had unique molecular identifiers attached to them by the library. MiXCR, run by TCRdb on the RACE reads, gives a single entry per CDR3 protein. This sample has tens of thousands of distinct CDR3 sequences, with about 8.9% found just once. Stated time point: pre-sensitization, week 0. Treatment indicated: therapeutic diphenylcyclopropenone sensitization with weekly scalp DPC. Sample donors consisted of patients with alopecia, aged 18 to 70 years, who were suitable for DPC.

The sequence was collected from a woman aged 40 to 50 with alopecia areata. Some clones in this sample may be carry-over from other donors' samples. The chain recombines TRBV6-2 or TRBV6-3 with TRBJ2-3; TRBD2 matches 7 bases. Sequencing was performed on whole blood, taken in connection with sensitization to the hapten diphenylcyclopropenone (DPC). The CDR3 region is CASSYGTTTDTQYF. Here the CDR3 DNA reads TGTGCCAGCAGTTACGGGACTACTACAGATACGCAGTATTTT.